This is a list of T cell receptor beta chains from one sample in a study of blood T cell repertoires in COVID-19. Libraries were prepared by immunoSEQ multiplex PCR; TCRdb keeps only in-frame clonotypes and omits some of them. The table lists more than 25,000 clones, approximately 85% of them singletons. Source material: peripheral blood. The source is a man aged 55 to 70 with active COVID-19. CDR3s include the opening cysteine and the closing phenylalanine or tryptophan. Each record gives: clone size, D gene, J gene, V gene, CDR3 protein, CDR3 DNA. D genes are given only for firm matches. Clone size appears in some rows only: once, few, many, or a class for an expanded clone.

NA | NA | TRBJ2-7 | TRBV10-3 | CAISYGGLYEQYF | TGTGCCATCAGTTACGGGGGACTCTACGAGCAGTACTTC
NA | NA | TRBJ2-7 | TRBV28 | CASSLEVPYEQYF | TGTGCCAGCAGTTTAGAGGTTCCCTACGAGCAGTACTTC
NA | TRBD2 | TRBJ2-1 | TRBV29-1 | CSVSVAGKDNEQFF | TGCAGCGTTTCAGTAGCGGGTAAGGACAATGAGCAGTTCTTC
NA | NA | TRBJ2-3 | TRBV19 | CASSISLFTDTQYF | TGTGCCAGTAGTATATCCCTCTTCACAGATACGCAGTATTTT
NA | NA | TRBJ2-6 | TRBV29-1 | CSVKGAPRGPTNSGANVLTF | TGCAGCGTTAAGGGTGCTCCCAGGGGCCCGACTAACTCTGGGGCCAACGTCCTGACTTTC
NA | NA | TRBJ1-2 | TRBV20-1 | CSKSGTSGYTF | TGCAGTAAGTCCGGGACATCGGGCTACACCTTC
NA | TRBD2 | TRBJ2-3 | TRBV2 | CASSVGRAASGSLTDTQYF | TGTGCCAGCAGTGTTGGGCGAGCGGCTAGCGGGAGTCTAACAGATACGCAGTATTTT
NA | NA | TRBJ1-6 | TRBV27 | CASSLVSGGRVNSPLHF | TGTGCCAGCAGTTTAGTTTCTGGTGGTCGGGTCAATTCACCCCTCCACTTT
NA | TRBD2 | TRBJ2-3 | TRBV7-9 | CASSSRGGEDTQYF | TGTGCCAGCAGCTCCCGGGGGGGAGAAGATACGCAGTATTTT
NA | NA | TRBJ1-1 | TRBV27 | CASSFGLNTEAFF | TGTGCCAGCAGTTTTGGGCTGAACACTGAAGCTTTCTTT
NA | TRBD1 | TRBJ2-5 | TRBV9 | CASSPRTGGETQYF | TGTGCCAGCAGCCCCCGGACAGGGGGAGAGACCCAGTACTTC
NA | TRBD2 | TRBJ2-1 | TRBV11-2 | CASSLDWTSYNEQFF | TGTGCCAGCAGCTTAGATTGGACTAGCTACAATGAGCAGTTCTTC
once | NA | TRBJ1-2 | TRBV28 | CASSFQNYGYTF | TGTGCCAGCAGTTTCCAGAACTATGGCTACACCTTC
few | NA | TRBJ1-2 | TRBV28 | CASSLRGSGGYTF | TGTGCCAGCAGTTTAAGGGGAAGTGGTGGCTACACCTTC
NA | TRBD1 | TRBJ1-2 | TRBV9 | CASSSKPWTGGTYGYTF | TGTGCCAGCAGCTCGAAACCCTGGACAGGGGGGACCTATGGCTACACCTTC
few | NA | TRBJ2-3 | TRBV5-4 | CASSLTAASTDTQYF | TGTGCCAGCAGCTTGACAGCGGCTAGCACAGATACGCAGTATTTT
NA | NA | TRBJ1-5 | TRBV6-6 | CASIRRGGQDTQPQHF | TGTGCCAGCATTAGAAGGGGGGGGCAGGATACTCAGCCCCAGCATTTT
NA | TRBD1 | TRBJ1-5 | TRBV7-8 | CASGDSPDQPQHF | TGTGCCAGCGGGGACAGCCCAGATCAGCCCCAGCATTTT
NA | NA | TRBJ2-7 | TRBV6-2/TRBV6-3 | CASSYGGAGFSSVAYEQYF | TGTGCCAGCAGTTATGGGGGGGCAGGTTTTTCATCCGTGGCGTACGAGCAGTACTTC
NA | TRBD1 | TRBJ2-3 | TRBV19 | CASSIWTGGDTQYF | TGTGCCAGTAGTATATGGACAGGTGGAGATACGCAGTATTTT
NA | NA | TRBJ1-5 | TRBV18 | CASSPPLQTQPQHF | TGTGCCAGCTCACCACCGCTACAGACTCAGCCCCAGCATTTT
NA | TRBD1 | TRBJ1-2 | TRBV3-1/TRBV3-2 | CASSHLGQGRGGYTF | TGTGCCAGCAGCCATCTCGGACAGGGAAGGGGTGGCTACACCTTC
NA | TRBD2 | TRBJ2-7 | TRBV2 | CASSETSASYEQYF | TGTGCCAGCAGTGAAACTAGCGCGTCCTACGAGCAGTACTTC
NA | TRBD2 | TRBJ2-1 | TRBV15 | CATSGDSGASYNEQFF | TGTGCCACCAGCGGAGATAGCGGGGCCTCCTACAATGAGCAGTTCTTC
once | NA | TRBJ2-1 | TRBV7-3 | CASSPRESGYNEQFF | TGTGCCAGCAGCCCACGGGAGAGTGGCTACAATGAGCAGTTCTTC
NA | NA | TRBJ2-1 | TRBV5-1 | CASSLALLASDSYNEQFF | TGCGCCAGCAGCTTAGCGCTCCTAGCGTCTGACTCCTACAATGAGCAGTTCTTC
NA | NA | TRBJ2-7 | TRBV19 | CASSVQGGNYEQYF | TGTGCCAGTAGTGTACAGGGGGGGAACTACGAGCAGTACTTC
few | TRBD2 | TRBJ2-7 | TRBV5-6 | CASTGLAGGPPYEQYF | TGTGCCAGCACGGGACTAGCGGGAGGGCCCCCCTACGAGCAGTACTTC
NA | TRBD1 | TRBJ1-2 | TRBV18 | CASSPRDREDGYTF | TGTGCCAGCTCACCACGCGACAGGGAGGATGGCTACACCTTC
once | NA | TRBJ2-1 | TRBV7-2 | CASSPGASDYNEQFF | TGTGCCAGCAGCCCCGGGGCTAGCGATTACAATGAGCAGTTCTTC